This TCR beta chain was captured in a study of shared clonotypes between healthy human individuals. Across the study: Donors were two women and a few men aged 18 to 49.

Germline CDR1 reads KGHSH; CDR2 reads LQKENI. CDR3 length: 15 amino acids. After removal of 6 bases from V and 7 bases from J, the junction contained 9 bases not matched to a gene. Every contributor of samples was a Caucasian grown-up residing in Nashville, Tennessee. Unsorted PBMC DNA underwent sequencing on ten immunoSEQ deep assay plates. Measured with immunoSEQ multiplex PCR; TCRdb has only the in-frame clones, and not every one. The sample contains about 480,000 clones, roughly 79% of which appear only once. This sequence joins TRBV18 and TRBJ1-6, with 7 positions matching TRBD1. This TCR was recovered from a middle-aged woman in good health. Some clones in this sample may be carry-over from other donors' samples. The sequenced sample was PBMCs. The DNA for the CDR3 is TGTGCCAGCTCTCCCAGCAACAGGGGCAATTCACCCCTCCACTTT. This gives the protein CASSPSNRGNSPLHF. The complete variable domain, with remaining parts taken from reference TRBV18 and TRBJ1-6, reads NAGVMQNPRHLVRRRGQEARLRCSPMKGHSHVYWYRQLPEEGLKFMVYLQKENIIDESGMPKERFSAEFPKEGPSILRIQQVVRGDSAAYFCASSPSNRGNSPLHFGNGTRLTVT.